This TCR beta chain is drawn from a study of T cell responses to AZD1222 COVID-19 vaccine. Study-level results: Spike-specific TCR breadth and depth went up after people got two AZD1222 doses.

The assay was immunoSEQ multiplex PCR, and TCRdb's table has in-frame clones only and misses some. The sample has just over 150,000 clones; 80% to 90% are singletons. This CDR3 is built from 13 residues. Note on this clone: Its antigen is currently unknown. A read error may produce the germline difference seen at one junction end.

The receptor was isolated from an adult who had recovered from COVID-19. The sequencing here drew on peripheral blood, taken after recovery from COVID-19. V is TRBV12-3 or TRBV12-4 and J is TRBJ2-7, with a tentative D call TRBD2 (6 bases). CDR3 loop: CASSIAVTYEQYF. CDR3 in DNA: TGTGCCAGCAGTATAGCGGTTACCTACGAGCAGTACTTC.